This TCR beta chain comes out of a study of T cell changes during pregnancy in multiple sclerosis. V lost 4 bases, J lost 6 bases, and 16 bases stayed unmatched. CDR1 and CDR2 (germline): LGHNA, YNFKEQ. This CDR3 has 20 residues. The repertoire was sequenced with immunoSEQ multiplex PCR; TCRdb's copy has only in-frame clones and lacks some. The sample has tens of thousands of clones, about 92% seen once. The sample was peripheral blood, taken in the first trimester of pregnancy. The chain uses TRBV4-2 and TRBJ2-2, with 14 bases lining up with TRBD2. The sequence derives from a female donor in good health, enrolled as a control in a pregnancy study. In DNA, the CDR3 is TGTGCCAGCAGCCCAGGGGTTTTGCTTGGGACTAGCGGGAGCCCCGGGGAGCTGTTTTTT. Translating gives CASSPGVLLGTSGSPGELFF.